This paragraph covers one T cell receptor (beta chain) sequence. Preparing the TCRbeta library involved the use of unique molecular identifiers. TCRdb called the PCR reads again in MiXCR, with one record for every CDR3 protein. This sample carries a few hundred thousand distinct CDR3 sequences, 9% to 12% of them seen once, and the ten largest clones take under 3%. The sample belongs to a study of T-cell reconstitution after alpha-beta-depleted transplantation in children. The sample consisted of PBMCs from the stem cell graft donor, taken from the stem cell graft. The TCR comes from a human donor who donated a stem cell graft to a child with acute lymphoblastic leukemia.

As DNA, the CDR3 is TGTGCCAGCAGTTTATCGAACGCGGGGTCGGGAGGAGAAAAACTGTTTTTT. Amino acid sequence: CASSLSNAGSGGEKLFF. The V gene is TRBV27, the J gene TRBJ1-4; no clear D. Germline lookup yields CDR1 MNHEY and CDR2 SMNVEV (reference sequence). The CDR3 contains 17 residues. V was clipped by 0 bases and J by 8 bases, with 19 bases between them.